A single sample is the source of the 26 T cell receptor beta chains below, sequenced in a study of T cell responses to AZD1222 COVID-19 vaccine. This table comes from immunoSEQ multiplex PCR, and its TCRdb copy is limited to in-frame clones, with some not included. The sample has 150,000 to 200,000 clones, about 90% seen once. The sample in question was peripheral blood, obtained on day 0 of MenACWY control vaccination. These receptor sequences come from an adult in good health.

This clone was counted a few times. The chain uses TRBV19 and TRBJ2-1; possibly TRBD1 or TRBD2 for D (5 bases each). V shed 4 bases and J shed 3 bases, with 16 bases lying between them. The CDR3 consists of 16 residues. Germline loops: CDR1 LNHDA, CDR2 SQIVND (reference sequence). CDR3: CASSTPPGAGYNEQFF. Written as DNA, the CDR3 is TGTGCCAGTAGTACACCCCCCGGGGCTGGCTACAATGAGCAGTTCTTC.

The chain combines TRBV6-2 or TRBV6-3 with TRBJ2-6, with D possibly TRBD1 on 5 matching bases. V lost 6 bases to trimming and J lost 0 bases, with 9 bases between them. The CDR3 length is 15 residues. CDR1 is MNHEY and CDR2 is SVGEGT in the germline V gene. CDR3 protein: CASSYTGSGANVLTF. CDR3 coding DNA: TGTGCCAGCAGCTATACAGGCTCTGGGGCCAACGTCCTGACTTTC.

In DNA form, the CDR3 reads TGTGCCAGCAGTTCGACAGTCACCCGGATTGAAGCTTTCTTT. Translating it yields CASSSTVTRIEAFF. The chain links TRBV27 to TRBJ1-1; the D gene is possibly TRBD1 (5 bases). The germline V gene has CDR1 MNHEY and CDR2 SMNVEV (reference sequence). V dropped 4 bases and J dropped 7 bases, with 16 bases sitting between them. The CDR3 length is 14 residues.

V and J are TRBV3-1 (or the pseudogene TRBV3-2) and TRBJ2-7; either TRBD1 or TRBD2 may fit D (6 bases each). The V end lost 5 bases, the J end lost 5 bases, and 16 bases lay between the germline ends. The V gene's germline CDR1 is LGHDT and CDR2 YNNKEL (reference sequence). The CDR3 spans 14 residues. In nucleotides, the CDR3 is TGTGCCAGCAGCTTGGCCGGGGGCGCGGACGAGCAGTACTTC. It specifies CASSLAGGADEQYF.

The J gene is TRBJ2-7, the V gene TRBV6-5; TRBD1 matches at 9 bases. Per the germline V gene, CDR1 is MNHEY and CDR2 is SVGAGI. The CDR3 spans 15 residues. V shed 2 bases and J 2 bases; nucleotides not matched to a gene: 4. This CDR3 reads CASSYQGQGAYEQYF. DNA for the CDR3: TGTGCCAGCAGTTACCAGGGACAGGGTGCCTACGAGCAGTACTTC.

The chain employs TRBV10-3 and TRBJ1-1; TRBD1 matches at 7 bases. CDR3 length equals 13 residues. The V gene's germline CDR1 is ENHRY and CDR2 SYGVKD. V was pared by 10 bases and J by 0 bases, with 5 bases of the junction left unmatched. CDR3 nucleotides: TGTGCCACCGTGGGACAGCTGAACACTGAAGCTTTCTTT. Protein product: CATVGQLNTEAFF.

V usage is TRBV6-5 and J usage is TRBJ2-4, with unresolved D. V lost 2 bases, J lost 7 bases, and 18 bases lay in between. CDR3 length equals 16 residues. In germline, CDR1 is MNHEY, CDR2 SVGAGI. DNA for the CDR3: TGTGCCAGCAGTTACGGCGATGGTAGCCTTGGGAACATTCAGTACTTC. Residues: CASSYGDGSLGNIQYF.

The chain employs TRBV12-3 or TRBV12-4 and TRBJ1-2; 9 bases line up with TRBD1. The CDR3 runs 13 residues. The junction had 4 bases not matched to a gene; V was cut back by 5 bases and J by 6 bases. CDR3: CASSLDRGHGYTF. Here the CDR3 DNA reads TGTGCCAGCAGTCTGGACAGGGGACATGGCTACACCTTC.

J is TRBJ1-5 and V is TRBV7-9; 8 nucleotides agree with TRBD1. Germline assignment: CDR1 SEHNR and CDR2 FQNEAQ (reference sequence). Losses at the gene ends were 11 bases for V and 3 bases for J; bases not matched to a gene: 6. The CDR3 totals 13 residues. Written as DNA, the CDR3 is TGTGCCTCCCAGGGGGCCAACAATCAGCCCCAGCATTTT. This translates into CASQGANNQPQHF.

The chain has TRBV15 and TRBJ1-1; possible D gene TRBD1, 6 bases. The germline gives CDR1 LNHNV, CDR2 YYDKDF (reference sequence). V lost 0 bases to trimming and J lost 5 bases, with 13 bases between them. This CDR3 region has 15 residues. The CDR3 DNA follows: TGTGCCACCAGCAGAGATCGGACAGTAGGTACTGAAGCTTTCTTT. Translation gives CATSRDRTVGTEAFF.

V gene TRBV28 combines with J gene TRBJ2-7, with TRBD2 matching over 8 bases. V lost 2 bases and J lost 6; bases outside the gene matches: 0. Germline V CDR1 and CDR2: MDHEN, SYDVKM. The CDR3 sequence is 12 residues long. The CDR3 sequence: CASSLAGGEQYF. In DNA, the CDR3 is TGTGCCAGCAGTTTAGCGGGGGGCGAGCAGTACTTC. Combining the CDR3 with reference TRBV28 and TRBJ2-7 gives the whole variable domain DVKVTQSSRYLVKRTGEKVFLECVQDMDHENMFWYRQDPGLGLRLIYFSYDVKMKEKGDIPEGYSVSREKKERFSLILESASTNQTSMYLCASSLAGGEQYFGPGTRLTVT.

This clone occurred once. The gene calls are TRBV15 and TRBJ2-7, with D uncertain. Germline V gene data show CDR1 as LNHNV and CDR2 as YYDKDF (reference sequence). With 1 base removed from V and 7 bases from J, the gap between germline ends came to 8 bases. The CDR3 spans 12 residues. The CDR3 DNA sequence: TGTGCCACCAGCAGAGTGGCTGGGGAGCAGTACTTC. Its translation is CATSRVAGEQYF.

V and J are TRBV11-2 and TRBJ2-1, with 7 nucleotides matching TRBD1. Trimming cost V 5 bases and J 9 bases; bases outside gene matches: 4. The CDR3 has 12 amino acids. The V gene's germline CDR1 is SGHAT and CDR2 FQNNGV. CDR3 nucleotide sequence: TGTGCCAGCAGCACCCACAGGGGTGAGCAGTTCTTC. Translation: CASSTHRGEQFF.

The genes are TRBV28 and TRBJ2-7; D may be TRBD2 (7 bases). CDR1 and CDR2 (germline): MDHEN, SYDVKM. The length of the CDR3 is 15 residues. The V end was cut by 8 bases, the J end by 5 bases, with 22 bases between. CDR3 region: CASVSILGGAHEQYF. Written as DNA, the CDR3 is TGTGCCAGCGTTAGCATTTTAGGGGGGGCCCACGAGCAGTACTTC.

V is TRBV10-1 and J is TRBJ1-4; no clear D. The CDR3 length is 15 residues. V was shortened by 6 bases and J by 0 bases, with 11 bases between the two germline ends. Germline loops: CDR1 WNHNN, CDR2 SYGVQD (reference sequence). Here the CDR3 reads CASRGTAATNEKLFF. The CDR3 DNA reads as TGCGCCAGCAGAGGAACGGCCGCAACTAATGAAAAACTGTTTTTT.

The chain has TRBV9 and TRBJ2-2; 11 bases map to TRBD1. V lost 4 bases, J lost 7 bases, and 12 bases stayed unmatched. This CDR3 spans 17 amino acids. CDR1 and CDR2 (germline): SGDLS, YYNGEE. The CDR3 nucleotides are TGTGCCAGCAGCTCGTCAGGAGGGACAGGGGGTATCGGGGAGCTGTTTTTT. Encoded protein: CASSSSGGTGGIGELFF.

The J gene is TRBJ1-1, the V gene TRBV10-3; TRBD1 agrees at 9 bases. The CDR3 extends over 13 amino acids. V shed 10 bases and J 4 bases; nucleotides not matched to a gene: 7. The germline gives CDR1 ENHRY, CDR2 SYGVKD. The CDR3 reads CATTGTGITEAFF. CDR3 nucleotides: TGTGCCACCACCGGGACAGGGATCACTGAAGCTTTCTTT.

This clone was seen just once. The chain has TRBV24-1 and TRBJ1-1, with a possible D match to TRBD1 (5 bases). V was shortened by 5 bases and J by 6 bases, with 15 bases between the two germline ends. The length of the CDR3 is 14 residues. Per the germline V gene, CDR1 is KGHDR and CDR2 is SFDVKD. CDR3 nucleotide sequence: TGTGCCACCAGTGCGGGCAGGGCGAGCGCTGAAGCTTTCTTT. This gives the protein CATSAGRASAEAFF.

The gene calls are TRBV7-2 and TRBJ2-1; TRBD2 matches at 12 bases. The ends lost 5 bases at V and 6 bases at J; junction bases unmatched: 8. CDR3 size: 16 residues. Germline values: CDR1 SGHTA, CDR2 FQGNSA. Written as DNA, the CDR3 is TGTGCCAGCAGCCGGTCTAGCGGGGGGGCCATCAATGAGCAGTTCTTC. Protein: CASSRSSGGAINEQFF.

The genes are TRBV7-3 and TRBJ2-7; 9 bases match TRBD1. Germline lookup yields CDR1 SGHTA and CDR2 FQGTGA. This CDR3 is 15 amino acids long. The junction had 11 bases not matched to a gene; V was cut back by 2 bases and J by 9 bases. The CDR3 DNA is TGTGCCAGCAGCTTAGGGCCACAGGGGGCGGCGGTGCAGTACTTC. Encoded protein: CASSLGPQGAAVQYF.

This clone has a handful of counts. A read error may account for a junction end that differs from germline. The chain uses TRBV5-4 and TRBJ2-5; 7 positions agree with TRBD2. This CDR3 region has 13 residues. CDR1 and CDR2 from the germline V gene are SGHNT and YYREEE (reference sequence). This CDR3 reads CASSLGGTETQYF. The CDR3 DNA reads TGTGCCAGCAGTTTGGGGGGGACAGAGACCCAGTACTTC. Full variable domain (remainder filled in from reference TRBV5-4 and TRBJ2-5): ETGVTQSPTHLIKTRGQQVTLRCSSQSGHNTVSWYQQALGQGPQFIFQYYREEENGRGNFPPRFSGLQFPNYSSELNVNALELDDSALYLCASSLGGTETQYFGPGTRLLVL.

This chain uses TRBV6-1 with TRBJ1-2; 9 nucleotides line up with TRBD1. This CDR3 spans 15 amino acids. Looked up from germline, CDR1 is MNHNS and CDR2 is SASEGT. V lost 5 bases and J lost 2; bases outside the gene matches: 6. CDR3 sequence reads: CASSRDREANYGYTF. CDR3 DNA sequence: TGTGCCAGCAGTAGGGACAGGGAGGCGAACTATGGCTACACCTTC.

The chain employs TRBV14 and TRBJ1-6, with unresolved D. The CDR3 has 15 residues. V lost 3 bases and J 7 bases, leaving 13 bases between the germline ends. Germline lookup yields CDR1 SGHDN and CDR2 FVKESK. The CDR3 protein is CASSHGSRLNSPLHF. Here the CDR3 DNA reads TGTGCCAGCAGCCATGGGTCCCGTCTGAATTCACCCCTCCACTTT.

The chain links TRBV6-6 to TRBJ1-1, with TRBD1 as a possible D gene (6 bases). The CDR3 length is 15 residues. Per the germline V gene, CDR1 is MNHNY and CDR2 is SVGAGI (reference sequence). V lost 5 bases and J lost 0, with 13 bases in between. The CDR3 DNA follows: TGTGCCAGCAGTCACCCAGGGGCCCTGAACACTGAAGCTTTCTTT. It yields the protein CASSHPGALNTEAFF.

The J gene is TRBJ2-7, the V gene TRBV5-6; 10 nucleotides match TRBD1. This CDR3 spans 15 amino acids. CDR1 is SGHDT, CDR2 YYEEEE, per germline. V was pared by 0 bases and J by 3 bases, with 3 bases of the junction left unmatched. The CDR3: CASSLGGTGDYEQYF. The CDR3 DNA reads TGTGCCAGCAGCTTGGGGGGGACAGGGGACTACGAGCAGTACTTC. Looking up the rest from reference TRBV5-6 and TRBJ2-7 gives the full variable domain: DAGVTQSPTHLIKTRGQQVTLRCSPKSGHDTVSWYQQALGQGPQFIFQYYEEEERQRGNFPDRFSGHQFPNYSSELNVNALLLGDSALYLCASSLGGTGDYEQYFGPGTRLTVT.

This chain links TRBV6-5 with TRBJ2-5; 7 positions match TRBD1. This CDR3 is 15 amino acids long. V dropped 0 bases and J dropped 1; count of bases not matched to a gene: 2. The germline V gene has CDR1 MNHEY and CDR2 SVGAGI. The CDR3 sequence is CASSYSTGSQETQYF. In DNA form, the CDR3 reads TGTGCCAGCAGTTACTCGACAGGGAGCCAAGAGACCCAGTACTTC.